This T cell receptor beta chain was identified during a study of technical replicates of blood from a handful of donors. This clone came up a few times. Sequencing was performed with immunoSEQ multiplex PCR; in TCRdb, only in-frame clones are kept and a portion is missing. Of tens of thousands of clones listed, approximately 94% were seen once; the top ten hold 0.38%. Germline CDR1 reads GTSNPN; CDR2 reads SVGIG (reference sequence). Trimming cost V 5 bases and J 4 bases; bases outside gene matches: 6. The CDR3 has 14 amino acids. Sequencing was carried out using T cells isolated from PBMCs. The genes are TRBV30 and TRBJ1-5; 9 bases are a match to TRBD1. The sequence was collected from a human donor in good health. For the CDR3, the DNA is TGTGCCTGGCAGGTCGGACAGGGGAATCAGCCCCAGCATTTT. The encoded protein is CAWQVGQGNQPQHF.